This is a list of T cell receptor beta chains from one sample in a study of blood T cells in healthy people across ages. TCRdb redid the calling of the 5' RACE reads with MiXCR, one entry per CDR3 protein. The sample records 600,000 to 850,000 distinct CDR3 sequences, around 25% being singletons. This sample was also put to use in a study of T cells of mothers and their children.

Source material: blood. Receptor source: a boy under 18 in good health. CDR3s include the opening cysteine and the closing phenylalanine or tryptophan. The D gene is left open where the match is weak. Clone size is given for some rows only: seen once, a few or many times, or a class if the clone is expanded.

TRBD1 | TRBJ2-1 | TRBV5-1 | 16 | . | CASSVIPGQGANEQFF | TGCGCCAGCAGCGTGATCCCGGGACAGGGGGCTAATGAGCAGTTCTTC
TRBD1 | TRBJ2-1 | TRBV4-3 | 17 | . | CASSQEKGAGSYNEQFF | TGCGCCAGCAGCCAAGAGAAGGGGGCTGGGTCCTACAATGAGCAGTTCTTC
. | TRBJ2-7 | TRBV3-1 | 15 | . | CASSRLVSSSYEQYF | TGTGCCAGCAGCCGCTTAGTGTCCTCCTCCTACGAGCAGTACTTC
. | TRBJ2-7 | TRBV7-9 | 10 | . | CASGLGEQYF | TGTGCCAGCGGACTTGGCGAGCAGTACTTC
TRBD2 | TRBJ2-5 | TRBV20-1 | 15 | few | CSARPSGWYQETQYF | TGCAGTGCTAGACCTAGCGGGTGGTACCAAGAGACCCAGTACTTC
. | TRBJ1-2 | TRBV14 | 14 | . | CASSGMGTYYGYTF | TGTGCCAGCAGTGGGATGGGGACCTACTATGGCTACACCTTC
. | TRBJ2-1 | TRBV7-4 | 13 | few | CASSLAGRDEQFF | TGTGCCAGCAGCTTAGCAGGGCGGGATGAGCAGTTCTTC
. | TRBJ2-7 | TRBV24-1 | 14 | . | CATSDSGQYYEQYF | TGTGCCACCAGTGACTCCGGACAGTACTACGAGCAGTACTTC
TRBD1 | TRBJ1-5 | TRBV27 | 13 | . | CASRRTGDQPQHF | TGTGCCAGCAGACGGACAGGGGATCAGCCCCAGCATTTT
. | TRBJ1-3 | TRBV3-1 | 15 | few | CASRFRGGSGNTIYF | TGTGCCAGCAGATTCAGGGGCGGCTCTGGAAACACCATATATTTT
TRBD2 | TRBJ2-7 | TRBV20-1 | 15 | few | CSARSRTSGGDEQYF | TGCAGTGCTAGATCCCGGACTAGCGGGGGGGACGAGCAGTACTTC
TRBD2 | TRBJ2-5 | TRBV6-6 | 15 | . | CASSYYGSGGETQYF | TGTGCCAGCAGTTACTACGGTAGCGGGGGAGAGACCCAGTACTTC
. | TRBJ1-4 | TRBV2 | 14 | . | CASGAGTQNEKLFF | TGTGCCAGCGGGGCGGGGACACAGAATGAAAAACTGTTTTTT
. | TRBJ2-7 | TRBV6-5 | 14 | . | CASSYSGSGVEQYF | TGTGCCAGCAGTTACTCAGGTTCGGGGGTCGAGCAGTACTTC
TRBD1 | TRBJ2-7 | TRBV5-1 | 16 | . | CASSSGTGTGGYEQYF | TGCGCCAGCAGCTCGGGGACCGGGACAGGAGGCTACGAGCAGTACTTC
. | TRBJ1-1 | TRBV3-1 | 13 | . | CASSPFSNTEAFF | TGTGCCAGCAGCCCTTTCAGTAACACTGAAGCTTTCTTT
. | TRBJ1-1 | TRBV6-5 | 14 | few | CASSYSGGNTEAFF | TGTGCCAGCAGTTACTCAGGGGGGAACACTGAAGCTTTCTTT
. | TRBJ2-1 | TRBV5-6 | 16 | few | CASSPFTAGSYNEQFF | TGTGCCAGCAGCCCCTTCACTGCGGGGTCCTACAATGAGCAGTTCTTC
TRBD2 | TRBJ2-1 | TRBV6-5 | 16 | . | CASSYNSGGVYNEQFF | TGTGCCAGCAGTTACAATAGCGGGGGGGTATACAATGAGCAGTTCTTC
. | TRBJ2-2 | TRBV6-5 | 14 | few | CASSYSGEAGELFF | TGTGCCAGCAGTTACTCGGGAGAGGCCGGGGAGCTGTTTTTT
. | TRBJ2-1 | TRBV20-1 | 15 | once | CSASTGPQSYNEQFF | TGCAGTGCTAGTACAGGGCCTCAGTCCTACAATGAGCAGTTCTTC
. | TRBJ1-6 | TRBV4-2 | 13 | few | CASSQLAASPLHF | TGTGCCAGCAGCCAACTCGCGGCTTCACCCCTCCACTTT
TRBD2 | TRBJ2-1 | TRBV2 | 14 | few | CASSLAGVLREQFF | TGTGCCAGCAGTCTAGCGGGAGTCCTTCGGGAGCAGTTCTTC
. | TRBJ2-7 | TRBV19 | 15 | few | CASSIDFAVPYEQYF | TGTGCCAGTAGTATAGATTTCGCCGTTCCCTACGAGCAGTACTTC
TRBD1 | TRBJ2-3 | TRBV5-5 | 15 | few | CASSSDRASTDTQYF | TGTGCCAGCAGCTCCGACAGGGCGAGCACAGATACGCAGTATTTT
. | TRBJ2-2 | TRBV7-2 | 14 | . | CASSLVDPRGELFF | TGTGCCAGCAGCTTAGTAGACCCAAGGGGGGAGCTGTTTTTT
. | TRBJ2-7 | TRBV7-9 | 15 | few | CASSLVGAGPDEQYF | TGTGCCAGCAGCTTAGTGGGGGCAGGGCCCGACGAGCAGTACTTC
TRBD1 | TRBJ2-4 | TRBV3-1 | 14 | few | CASSRQGGVDIQYF | TGTGCCAGCAGTAGACAGGGTGGTGTGGACATTCAGTACTTC
TRBD1 | TRBJ2-7 | TRBV5-1 | 16 | . | CASSLGTGESSYEQYF | TGCGCCAGCAGCTTGGGGACAGGGGAAAGCTCCTACGAGCAGTACTTC
TRBD1 | TRBJ2-5 | TRBV20-1 | 13 | . | CSAAGQGLETQYF | TGCAGTGCTGCGGGACAGGGGCTGGAGACCCAGTACTTC
. | TRBJ2-3 | TRBV5-1 | 16 | few | CASSTLGSALTDTQYF | TGCGCCAGCAGCACCCTGGGTAGCGCCCTCACAGATACGCAGTATTTT
TRBD2 | TRBJ2-1 | TRBV12-3/TRBV12-4 | 13 | . | CACPGLAGGEQFF | TGTGCCTGCCCGGGACTAGCGGGAGGTGAGCAGTTCTTC
. | TRBJ1-2 | TRBV6-2/TRBV6-3 | 12 | few | CASSYAGGGYTF | TGTGCCAGCAGTTACGCAGGCGGAGGCTACACCTTC
TRBD1 | TRBJ2-7 | TRBV6-1 | 15 | . | CASSEVLRDSYEQYF | TGTGCCAGCAGTGAAGTACTCCGGGACAGCTACGAGCAGTACTTC
TRBD1 | TRBJ1-2 | TRBV10-3 | 14 | . | CANSNDREFYGYTF | TGTGCCAACTCCAATGACAGGGAATTCTATGGCTACACCTTC
. | TRBJ1-3 | TRBV3-1 | 16 | few | CASSQDLGAAGNTIYF | TGTGCCAGCAGCCAAGATTTGGGGGCGGCTGGAAACACCATATATTTT
. | TRBJ1-5 | TRBV6-2/TRBV6-3 | 13 | . | CASTGLSNQPQHF | TGTGCCAGCACAGGACTAAGCAATCAGCCCCAGCATTTT
TRBD1 | TRBJ1-6 | TRBV10-3 | 15 | . | CATNDSGTGTSPLHF | TGTGCCACTAACGATTCTGGGACAGGGACTTCACCCCTCCACTTT
. | TRBJ2-4 | TRBV21-1 | 15 | few | CASSKGGESKNIQYF | TGTGCCAGCAGCAAAGGGGGGGAGTCCAAAAACATTCAGTACTTC
. | TRBJ1-1 | TRBV12-3/TRBV12-4 | 15 | . | CASSLGYRVDTEAFF | TGTGCCAGCAGTTTAGGCTACAGGGTGGACACTGAAGCTTTCTTT
TRBD2 | TRBJ2-1 | TRBV4-1 | 17 | few | CASSQSAGTSGNNEQFF | TGCGCCAGCAGCCAAAGCGCCGGGACTAGCGGTAACAATGAGCAGTTCTTC
TRBD2 | TRBJ2-5 | TRBV2 | 19 | . | CASSGGRTSGPGEIKTQYF | TGTGCCAGCAGTGGGGGCCGGACTAGCGGGCCTGGGGAAATAAAGACCCAGTACTTC
TRBD2 | TRBJ2-1 | TRBV7-9 | 13 | few | CASSPYAGGEQFF | TGTGCCAGCAGCCCGTATGCGGGGGGCGAGCAGTTCTTC
TRBD1 | TRBJ2-5 | TRBV29-1 | 19 | few | CSVEGPTGMSRAIQETQYF | TGCAGCGTTGAAGGTCCGACAGGGATGTCGAGGGCCATCCAAGAGACCCAGTACTTC
TRBD1 | TRBJ1-4 | TRBV4-2 | 17 | . | CASSQGLRDRENEKLFF | TGTGCCAGCAGCCAAGGGCTGAGGGACAGGGAGAATGAAAAACTGTTTTTT
. | TRBJ2-1 | TRBV7-9 | 13 | . | CASSRRLVDEQFF | TGTGCCAGCAGCCGACGACTAGTTGATGAGCAGTTCTTC
. | TRBJ2-7 | TRBV19 | 14 | . | CASSIGGWTYEQYF | TGTGCCAGTAGTATCGGTGGGTGGACCTACGAGCAGTACTTC
TRBD1 | TRBJ2-7 | TRBV6-6 | 16 | . | CASTDAAGTGVLEQYF | TGTGCCAGCACCGACGCAGCCGGGACAGGGGTTCTCGAGCAGTACTTC